Described below is a single T cell receptor (beta chain) sequence and its context. Its antigen is not identified. Sequencing of the DNA from cultured CD4+ T cells was carried out with the Oncomine TCR Beta short-read assay. Using the QIAamp micro DNA kit, genomic DNA was extracted from the CD4+ T cells that had been cultured. TCRdb used MiXCR to reprocess the PCR reads, holding one entry per CDR3 protein. The data contain about 15,000 distinct CDR3 sequences, 53% of them singletons. This CDR3 region has 15 residues. Looked up from germline, CDR1 is MNHNS and CDR2 is SASEGT. Unmatched junction bases numbered 9, after V lost 4 bases and J lost 5 bases. The treatment here: roughly ten-day PBMC culture with coronavirus spike peptide pools or control peptides (ViraFEST assay). This sample is part of a study of vaccination and CD4 T cells after COVID-19.

The genes are TRBV6-1 and TRBJ2-3, with 7 bases fitting TRBD2. This TCR was recovered from a human donor who had recovered from COVID-19. Sequences were derived from CD4+ T cells from blood, cultured in vitro, sampled before SARS-CoV-2 vaccination. The CDR3 DNA follows: TGTGCCAGCAGTGGGGGGGTGCGGGGGAGAGATACGCAGTATTTT. Translated: CASSGGVRGRDTQYF.